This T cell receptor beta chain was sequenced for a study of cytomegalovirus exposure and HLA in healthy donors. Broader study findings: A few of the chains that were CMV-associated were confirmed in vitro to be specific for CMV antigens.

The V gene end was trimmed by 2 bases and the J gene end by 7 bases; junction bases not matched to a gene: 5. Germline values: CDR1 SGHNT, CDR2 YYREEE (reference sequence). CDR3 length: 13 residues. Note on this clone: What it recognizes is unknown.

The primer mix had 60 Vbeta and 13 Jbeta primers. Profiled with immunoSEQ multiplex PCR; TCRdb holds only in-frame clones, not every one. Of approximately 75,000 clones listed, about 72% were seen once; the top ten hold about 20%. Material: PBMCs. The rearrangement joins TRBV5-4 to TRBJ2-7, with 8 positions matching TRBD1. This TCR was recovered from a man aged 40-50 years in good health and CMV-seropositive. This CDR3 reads CASSLPWTGEQYF. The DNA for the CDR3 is TGTGCCAGCAGCTTACCTTGGACAGGGGAGCAGTACTTC.